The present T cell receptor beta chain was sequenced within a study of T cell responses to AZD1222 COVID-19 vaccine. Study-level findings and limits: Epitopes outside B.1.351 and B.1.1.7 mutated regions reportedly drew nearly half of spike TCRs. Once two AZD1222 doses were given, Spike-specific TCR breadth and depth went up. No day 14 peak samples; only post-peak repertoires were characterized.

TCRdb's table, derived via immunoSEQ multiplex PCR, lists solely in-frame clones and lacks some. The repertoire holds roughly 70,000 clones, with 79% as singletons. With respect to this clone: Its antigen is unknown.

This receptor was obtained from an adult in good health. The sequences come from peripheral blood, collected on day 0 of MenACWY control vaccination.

CDR3 residues: CASSLAGLAGGPSYNEQFF. Written as DNA, the CDR3 is TGTGCCAGCAGCTTGGCGGGACTAGCGGGAGGCCCCTCCTACAATGAGCAGTTCTTC. The chain carries TRBV5-8 and TRBJ2-1, with TRBD2 matching 15 bases. CDR3 size: 19 residues. Per germline, CDR1 SGHTS and CDR2 YDEGEE. Trimming cost V 0 bases and J 0 bases; bases outside gene matches: 4. Filled out from reference TRBV5-8 and TRBJ2-1, the complete variable domain reads EAGVTQSPTHLIKTRGQQATLRCSPISGHTSVYWYQQALGLGLQFLLWYDEGEERNRGNFPPRFSGRQFPNYSSELNVNALELEDSALYLCASSLAGLAGGPSYNEQFFGPGTRLTVL.